The 30 T cell receptor beta chains reported below all come from one sample, sequenced in a study of blood T cell repertoires in COVID-19. This table comes from immunoSEQ multiplex PCR, and its TCRdb copy is limited to in-frame clones, with some not included. The table records tens of thousands of clones, about nine tenths of them present only once. Material for sequencing was peripheral blood. These TCRs come from a human donor in a cohort sampled during active COVID-19.

The chain uses TRBV7-2 and TRBJ1-1; D is undetermined. The germline V and J ends were trimmed by 2 bases and 4 bases, with 8 bases remaining between them. CDR3 length equals 13 residues. In germline, CDR1 is SGHTA, CDR2 FQGNSA. DNA of the CDR3: TGTGCCAGCAGCTTACTTGGCGGCACTGAAGCTTTCTTT. Protein: CASSLLGGTEAFF.

The chain uses TRBV11-2 and TRBJ1-2; tentative D call: TRBD1 (5 bases). V was pared by 0 bases and J by 8 bases, with 16 bases between. CDR3 length: 15 amino acids. Per germline, CDR1 SGHAT and CDR2 FQNNGV. CDR3 nucleotides: TGTGCCAGCAGCTTAGAGAGTCAGGGTTTGGGGGGCTACACCTTC. It codes for CASSLESQGLGGYTF.

The rearrangement links TRBV19 to TRBJ2-7, with a possible D match to TRBD1 (6 bases). The V gene's germline CDR1 is LNHDA and CDR2 SQIVND (reference sequence). Trimming took 4 bases from V and 3 from J, leaving 10 bases between them. The CDR3 is made up of 13 amino acids. Here the CDR3 DNA reads TGTGCCAGTAGTAGACAGGACAGCTACGAGCAGTACTTC. It encodes CASSRQDSYEQYF. Variable domain in full (rest from reference TRBV19 and TRBJ2-7): DGGITQSPKYLFRKEGQNVTLSCEQNLNHDAMYWYRQDPGQGLRLIYYSQIVNDFQKGDIAEGYSVSREKKESFPLTVTSAQKNPTAFYLCASSRQDSYEQYFGPGTRLTVT.

The chain carries TRBV6-5 and TRBJ1-2, with TRBD1 matching 7 bases. Trimming at V came to 6 bases and at J to 0 bases, leaving 4 bases not matched to a gene. Looked up from germline, CDR1 is MNHEY and CDR2 is SVGAGI. The CDR3 covers 14 residues. The CDR3 region has the DNA TGTGCCAGCAGCGGGACAGCCCCTAACTATGGCTACACCTTC. Encoded protein: CASSGTAPNYGYTF.

The chain carries TRBV10-2 and TRBJ2-5; D gene ambiguous. Germline V gives CDR1 WSHSY, CDR2 SAAADI. V lost 4 bases and J lost 5, with 8 bases in between. This CDR3 is 12 amino acids long. CDR3 sequence reads: CASSATRETQYF. The CDR3 DNA follows: TGCGCCAGCAGTGCTACGAGGGAGACCCAGTACTTC.

J is TRBJ2-7 and V is TRBV19, with TRBD2 matching 10 bases. Per the germline V gene, CDR1 is LNHDA and CDR2 is SQIVND (reference sequence). This CDR3 spans 14 amino acids. V lost 4 bases to trimming and J lost 4 bases; unmatched junction nucleotides: 4. CDR3 nucleotide sequence: TGTGCCAGTAGTAACGGACTAGCGGCATACGAGCAGTACTTC. Residues: CASSNGLAAYEQYF. Full variable domain (rest looked up from reference TRBV19 and TRBJ2-7): DGGITQSPKYLFRKEGQNVTLSCEQNLNHDAMYWYRQDPGQGLRLIYYSQIVNDFQKGDIAEGYSVSREKKESFPLTVTSAQKNPTAFYLCASSNGLAAYEQYFGPGTRLTVT.

This chain uses TRBV23-1 with TRBJ2-7; 7 nucleotides line up with TRBD1. TRBV23-1 is filed as an ORF, its function uncertain. The CDR3 is 22 residues long. V trimming: 10 bases; J trimming: 7 bases; junction bases outside the gene matches: 40. CDR3 residues: CATTHPKPQGTLSRGPFGEQYF. In DNA form, the CDR3 reads TGCGCCACCACACACCCTAAGCCACAGGGGACCCTTTCTCGGGGACCCTTTGGGGAGCAGTACTTC.

The chain uses TRBV19 and TRBJ2-3; weak D call: TRBD2 (6 bases). Germline CDR1 is LNHDA and CDR2 is SQIVND (reference sequence). The CDR3 has 15 residues. Trimming removed 9 bases at V and 2 bases at J, with 18 bases between. The CDR3, as DNA: TGTGCCAGCTGCCCAGGTAGCGGTATCACAGATACGCAGTATTTT. Translating gives CASCPGSGITDTQYF.

The rearrangement joins TRBV4-1 to TRBJ2-1; 7 bases agree with TRBD2. The CDR3 runs 17 residues. J lost 4 bases, V lost 1 base, and 10 bases had no gene match. Germline V gene lookup returns CDR1 MGHRA and CDR2 YSYEKL. The CDR3 DNA is TGCGCCAGCAGCCAAGGCCTAGCGGCTCGCGAGTACAATGAGCAGTTCTTC. As protein: CASSQGLAAREYNEQFF.

The rearrangement uses TRBV9 and TRBJ1-2, with 7 bases that match TRBD1. V lost 0 bases, J lost 6 bases, and 5 bases stayed unmatched. Germline CDR1 and CDR2: SGDLS and YYNGEE. CDR3 length: 14 amino acids. The DNA for the CDR3 is TGTGCCAGCAGCGTAGAGGGGGCGTTTAATGGCTACACCTTC. The encoded protein is CASSVEGAFNGYTF.

V usage is TRBV2 and J usage is TRBJ1-6; 12 nucleotides agree with TRBD1. Unmatched junction bases numbered 6, after V lost 6 bases and J lost 9 bases. Germline V gene lookup returns CDR1 SNHLY and CDR2 FYNNEI. CDR3 length equals 15 residues. CDR3 sequence (DNA): TGTGCCAGCAGCCAGGGACAGGGGGCGAGTTCACCCCTCCACTTT. Translating it yields CASSQGQGASSPLHF.

This sequence joins TRBV27 and TRBJ2-3; 9 bases align to TRBD2. Trimming at V came to 7 bases and at J to 4 bases, leaving 9 bases not matched to a gene. From germline, CDR1 is MNHEY and CDR2 SMNVEV (reference sequence). The CDR3 is 15 residues long. CDR3 residues: CASKVSGSSPDTQYF. The DNA for the CDR3 is TGTGCCAGCAAAGTTAGCGGGAGCTCTCCAGATACGCAGTATTTT.

The chain has TRBV21-1 and TRBJ2-2; whether TRBD2, the table's D call, matches the DNA was not checked. TRBV21-1 is tagged as a pseudogene. This CDR3 has 18 amino acids. The CDR3 DNA reads as TGTGCCAGCAGCAAAGTTGCTAGCGGGAAGCCGAACACCGGGGAGCTGTTTTTT. Amino acid sequence: CASSKVASGKPNTGELFF.

The rearrangement links TRBV7-8 to TRBJ1-1; D is uncertain. From germline, CDR1 is SGHVS and CDR2 FQNEAQ. CDR3 size: 14 residues. The V gene lost 1 base and the J gene lost 4 bases, with 10 bases spanning the gap. The CDR3 loop is CASSLGRHSTEAFF. CDR3 DNA sequence: TGTGCCAGCAGCTTAGGTAGACACTCCACTGAAGCTTTCTTT.

This sequence joins TRBV7-9 and TRBJ1-1; tentative D call: TRBD1 (6 bases). Germline-derived CDR1 and CDR2 are SEHNR and FQNEAQ (reference sequence). This CDR3 contains 17 residues. Trimming shortened V by 0 bases and J by 3 bases, and 17 bases separated the two germline ends. The CDR3 nucleotides are TGTGCCAGCAGCTTAGCTGTGGGGGCCATGTCGTACACTGAAGCTTTCTTT. It is translated as CASSLAVGAMSYTEAFF.

The rearrangement uses TRBV3-1 (or the pseudogene TRBV3-2) and TRBJ2-3; 13 nucleotides align to TRBD2. This CDR3 has 21 residues. CDR1 is LGHDT and CDR2 is YNNKEL in the germline V gene (reference sequence). Trimming took 0 bases from V and 3 from J; bases not matched to a gene: 15. CDR3 sequence reads: CASSQDAPRGTSGGGTDTQYF. Written as DNA, the CDR3 is TGTGCCAGCAGCCAAGACGCCCCCCGGGGAACTAGCGGGGGGGGGACAGATACGCAGTATTTT.

The genes are TRBV15 and TRBJ2-7; no definite D call. The CDR3 extends over 13 amino acids. V lost 0 bases and J lost 3, with 6 bases in between. CDR1 is LNHNV and CDR2 is YYDKDF in the germline V gene (reference sequence). The CDR3 reads CATSREAGYEQYF. CDR3 nucleotides: TGTGCCACCAGCAGAGAAGCAGGCTACGAGCAGTACTTC.

The chain employs TRBV9 and TRBJ2-3; weak D call: TRBD2 (5 bases). CDR3 length: 16 amino acids. V lost 4 bases and J 0 bases, leaving 15 bases between the germline ends. CDR1 and CDR2 from the germline V gene are SGDLS and YYNGEE. CDR3 bases: TGTGCCAGCAGCCCCTGGGGTAGCGTAAGCACAGATACGCAGTATTTT. This sequence encodes CASSPWGSVSTDTQYF.

This clone was seen a handful of times. The gene calls are TRBV21-1 and TRBJ2-7; the DNA was not compared with TRBD2, the D call given in the table. TRBV21-1 corresponds to a pseudogene. The CDR3 has 13 residues. The CDR3 loop is CASRRRASGEQYF. In DNA, the CDR3 is TGTGCCAGCAGGCGAAGGGCTAGCGGCGAGCAGTACTTC.

CDR3: CASSLFRGTSGPRGETQYF. In DNA, the CDR3 is TGTGCCAGCAGTTTATTTCGAGGGACTAGCGGGCCCCGAGGGGAGACCCAGTACTTC. V usage is TRBV28 and J usage is TRBJ2-5; TRBD2 matches 12 bases. V lost 1 base, J lost 5 bases, and 14 bases stayed unmatched. Per the germline V gene, CDR1 is MDHEN and CDR2 is SYDVKM. The CDR3 consists of 19 residues. Full variable domain (rest looked up from reference TRBV28 and TRBJ2-5): DVKVTQSSRYLVKRTGEKVFLECVQDMDHENMFWYRQDPGLGLRLIYFSYDVKMKEKGDIPEGYSVSREKKERFSLILESASTNQTSMYLCASSLFRGTSGPRGETQYFGPGTRLLVL.

The chain carries TRBV28 and TRBJ1-3, with TRBD1 matching over 7 bases. The trim removed 2 bases at V and 8 bases at J, leaving 6 bases unmatched. Germline V CDR1 and CDR2: MDHEN, SYDVKM. The CDR3 runs 14 residues. The CDR3 region is CASSLIRTGDTIYF. The CDR3 DNA reads TGTGCCAGCAGTTTAATCCGAACAGGGGACACCATATATTTT.

V is TRBV5-4 and J is TRBJ1-4; D perhaps matches TRBD1 (5 bases). This CDR3 is 19 amino acids long. Germline-derived CDR1 and CDR2 are SGHNT and YYREEE (reference sequence). The V and J ends lost 1 base and 5 bases respectively, with 24 bases between them. The CDR3 sequence is CASSLQPQFSGGENEKLFF. The CDR3 region has the DNA TGTGCCAGCAGCTTGCAACCTCAATTCTCTGGGGGGGAAAATGAAAAACTGTTTTTT.

V usage is TRBV5-1 and J usage is TRBJ2-1; no firm D call. Germline V gene sequence: CDR1 SGHRS, CDR2 YFSETQ. With 0 bases removed from V and 0 bases from J, the gap between germline ends came to 7 bases. The length of the CDR3 is 15 residues. CDR3 DNA: TGCGCCAGCAGCTTGGTTTCTTTCTCCTACAATGAGCAGTTCTTC. Translation gives CASSLVSFSYNEQFF.

The chain couples TRBV19 to TRBJ1-1; D might be TRBD1 (5 bases). Trimming stripped 5 bases from V and 0 bases from J, with 16 bases between. This CDR3 has 16 amino acids. CDR1 and CDR2 (germline): LNHDA, SQIVND (reference sequence). The CDR3 spells CASSPQGSYMNTEAFF. CDR3 DNA: TGTGCCAGTAGTCCCCAGGGCAGCTACATGAACACTGAAGCTTTCTTT.

The chain recombines TRBV7-9 with TRBJ2-7, with a possible D match to TRBD2 (6 bases). V lost 7 bases and J lost 1, with 14 bases in between. Germline loops: CDR1 SEHNR, CDR2 FQNEAQ (reference sequence). The CDR3 is made up of 14 amino acids. CDR3 amino acids: CASTFPGESYEQYF. CDR3 in DNA: TGTGCCAGCACCTTCCCGGGAGAGTCCTACGAGCAGTACTTC.

This clone was found many times. Other DNA variants within this sample encode the same CDR3. The chain combines TRBV12-3 or TRBV12-4 with TRBJ2-2, with D hard to call. The germline V and J ends were trimmed by 3 bases and 6 bases, with 5 bases remaining between them. This CDR3 spans 12 amino acids. The CDR3 loop reads CASSFYPGELFF. The DNA for the CDR3 is TGTGCCAGCAGTTTCTATCCCGGGGAGCTGTTTTTT.

As regards this clone: At the DNA level, this CDR3 is encoded by other sequences in the same sample as well. V is TRBV2 and J is TRBJ2-5, with 8 positions matching TRBD2. The CDR3 totals 18 residues. V was pared by 9 bases and J by 5 bases, with 23 bases of the junction left unmatched. Looked up from germline, CDR1 is SNHLY and CDR2 is FYNNEI. The CDR3 sequence: CARDGPASGLTPQETQYF. As DNA, the CDR3 is TGTGCCAGAGACGGCCCAGCTAGCGGGTTGACACCACAGGAGACCCAGTACTTC. Full variable domain (remainder filled in from reference TRBV2 and TRBJ2-5): EPEVTQTPSHQVTQMGQEVILRCVPISNHLYFYWYRQILGQKVEFLVSFYNNEISEKSEIFDDQFSVERPDGSNFTLKIRSTKLEDSAMYFCARDGPASGLTPQETQYFGPGTRLLVL.

This chain joins TRBV19 and TRBJ1-1; 7 nucleotides align to TRBD1. Germline CDR1 LNHDA, CDR2 SQIVND (reference sequence). J lost 1 base, V lost 1 base, and 9 bases had no gene match. The CDR3 totals 17 residues. CDR3 nucleotide sequence: TGTGCCAGTAGTATAGGTAACAGGGGCCTAGGGAACACTGAAGCTTTCTTT. Translated: CASSIGNRGLGNTEAFF. The complete variable domain, with remaining parts taken from reference TRBV19 and TRBJ1-1, reads DGGITQSPKYLFRKEGQNVTLSCEQNLNHDAMYWYRQDPGQGLRLIYYSQIVNDFQKGDIAEGYSVSREKKESFPLTVTSAQKNPTAFYLCASSIGNRGLGNTEAFFGQGTRLTVV.

The chain has TRBV24-1 and TRBJ2-5; D not resolved. The CDR3 spans 13 residues. Looked up from germline, CDR1 is KGHDR and CDR2 is SFDVKD. V was clipped by 4 bases and J by 5 bases, with 10 bases between them. Written as DNA, the CDR3 is TGTGCCACCAGTGACGGGTTGTGGGAGACCCAGTACTTC. Translated, it gives CATSDGLWETQYF.

The gene calls are TRBV5-1 and TRBJ2-7; 9 positions agree with TRBD1. Germline V gene lookup returns CDR1 SGHRS and CDR2 YFSETQ. The CDR3 extends over 15 amino acids. The ends lost 7 bases at V and 1 base at J; junction bases unmatched: 9. DNA of the CDR3: TGCGCCAGCTCCGCTAGACAGGGGGAGTCCTACGAGCAGTACTTC. Translating it yields CASSARQGESYEQYF.